This passage covers 27 T cell receptor beta chains from one sample sequenced in a study of response to subunit inactivated influenza vaccine. A single record per CDR3 protein comes from TCRdb applying MiXCR to the RT-PCR reads. The sample records some 190,000 distinct CDR3 sequences, approximately 15% being singletons. The sample in question was CD8+ T cells sorted from PBMCs, obtained around 5 days after vaccination. The origin of the receptors is a man aged 45-60 years who received an inactivated influenza vaccine.

The chain employs TRBV12-3 or TRBV12-4 and TRBJ2-1, with 16 bases that match TRBD2. The CDR3 runs to 16 residues. V trimming: 6 bases; J trimming: 7 bases; junction bases outside the gene matches: 6. Written as DNA, the CDR3 is TGTGCCAGCAGAGGGACTAGCGGGGGGGCTAGGAATGAGCAGTTCTTC. Amino acid sequence: CASRGTSGGARNEQFF.

The genes are TRBV28 and TRBJ2-6; no definite D call. The V gene's germline CDR1 is MDHEN and CDR2 SYDVKM. The CDR3 covers 13 residues. V dropped 6 bases and J dropped 1 base, with 4 bases sitting between them. The CDR3 loop is CASSQSGANVLTF. For the CDR3, the DNA is TGTGCCAGCAGCCAATCTGGGGCCAACGTCCTGACTTTC.

The chain has TRBV4-3 and TRBJ2-7; 14 positions agree with TRBD2. CDR3 size: 16 residues. Germline CDR1 and CDR2: LGHNA and YSLEER. V shed 2 bases, J shed 6 bases, and the junction held 6 bases outside the gene matches. The CDR3 sequence: CASSQRLAGGPSEQYF. Here the CDR3 DNA reads TGCGCCAGCAGCCAACGACTAGCGGGAGGGCCAAGCGAGCAGTACTTC.

This clonotype was picked up many times. The chain recombines TRBV20-1 with TRBJ2-1, with 8 bases fitting TRBD2. The length of the CDR3 is 16 residues. Trimming at V came to 6 bases and at J to 3 bases, leaving 13 bases not matched to a gene. Germline V gives CDR1 DFQATT, CDR2 SNEGSKA (reference sequence). Written as DNA, the CDR3 is TGCAGTGCCCAGCCTACAAGCGGGAGAAGCTACAATGAGCAGTTCTTC. The encoded protein is CSAQPTSGRSYNEQFF.

This clonotype was counted between two and nine times. The gene calls are TRBV10-3 and TRBJ2-5; D is ambiguous. Germline V gene lookup returns CDR1 ENHRY and CDR2 SYGVKD. The CDR3 contains 12 residues. V was shortened by 2 bases and J by 5 bases, with 6 bases between the two germline ends. CDR3 sequence (DNA): TGTGCCATCAGTGAGCCCAGGGAGACCCAGTACTTC. It encodes CAISEPRETQYF.

This clonotype was detected many times. V is TRBV4-3 and J is TRBJ1-4; D might be TRBD1 (5 bases). V dropped 4 bases and J dropped 0 bases, with 9 bases sitting between them. The CDR3 runs 15 residues. CDR1 and CDR2 (germline): LGHNA, YSLEER. This chain's CDR3 is CASSRDGATNEKLFF. The CDR3 nucleotides read TGCGCCAGCAGCCGGGACGGTGCAACTAATGAAAAACTGTTTTTT.

The chain has TRBV7-8 and TRBJ2-2, with 11 bases identical to TRBD2. The germline CDR1 and CDR2 sequences are SGHVS and FQNEAQ. J gave up 5 bases and V 2 bases, and 4 bases lay outside the gene matches. This CDR3 spans 16 amino acids. The CDR3 sequence: CASSLLRTSGTGELFF. Written as DNA, the CDR3 is TGTGCCAGCAGCTTATTAAGGACTAGCGGGACCGGGGAGCTGTTTTTT.

The rearrangement uses TRBV4-3 and TRBJ2-7, with TRBD1 identical over 8 bases. Germline V CDR1 and CDR2: LGHNA, YSLEER. CDR3 length: 17 amino acids. V gave up 0 bases and J gave up 0 bases; unmatched junction bases: 7. The CDR3 DNA reads TGCGCCAGCAGCCAAGAATACTGGGACAGGAGCTCCTACGAGCAGTACTTC. It translates to CASSQEYWDRSSYEQYF.

The CDR3 here is CASSVVGRGEQFF. In nucleotides, the CDR3 is TGTGCCAGCAGCGTAGTCGGGAGAGGTGAGCAGTTCTTC. This chain links TRBV9 with TRBJ2-1; a possible D gene is TRBD2 (6 bases). Germline CDR1 and CDR2: SGDLS and YYNGEE. There are 13 residues in the CDR3. V lost 0 bases and J 9 bases, leaving 10 bases between the germline ends.

This clonotype has a handful of counts. CDR3 sequence: CASFPLTGPDQETQYF. CDR3 in DNA: TGTGCCAGCTTCCCGCTGACGGGGCCAGATCAAGAGACCCAGTACTTC. This chain connects TRBV7-9 to TRBJ2-5, with D perhaps matching TRBD1 or TRBD2 (5 bases each). V was cut by 8 bases and J by 2 bases, with 21 bases left in between. This CDR3 is built from 16 residues. CDR1 SEHNR and CDR2 FQNEAQ come from the germline V gene (reference sequence).

Many counts were recorded for this clonotype. The chain employs TRBV6-1 and TRBJ2-1; 10 nucleotides agree with TRBD2. The CDR3 sequence is 14 residues long. The V and J ends lost 5 bases and 9 bases, in that order; junction bases with no gene match: 7. Germline CDR1 and CDR2: MNHNS and SASEGT. Here the CDR3 reads CASSQREGVSEQFF. The CDR3 DNA follows: TGTGCCAGCAGTCAGCGGGAGGGGGTTAGTGAGCAGTTCTTC.

This clonotype was observed at least ten times. The junction departs from germline at one end; a sequencing error may be responsible. The chain uses TRBV28 and TRBJ1-1, with a possible D match to TRBD1 (5 bases). Germline V gives CDR1 MDHEN, CDR2 SYDVKM. CDR3 length: 12 residues. CDR3 coding DNA: TGTGCGAGCAGGCGGGGCACCACTGAAGCTTTCTTT. It codes for CASRRGTTEAFF.

The chain carries TRBV9 and TRBJ2-7; D uncertain. Looked up from germline, CDR1 is SGDLS and CDR2 is YYNGEE. This CDR3 is 15 amino acids long. Deletions cut 0 bases from V and 2 bases from J, with 12 bases between. The CDR3 DNA sequence: TGTGCCAGCAGCGTAGGCGGTGAAAGGGCCTACGAGCAGTACTTC. It translates to CASSVGGERAYEQYF. The full variable domain, in which reference TRBV9 and TRBJ2-7 provide the parts outside the CDR3, is DSGVTQTPKHLITATGQRVTLRCSPRSGDLSVYWYQQSLDQGLQFLIQYYNGEERAKGNILERFSAQQFPDLHSELNLSSLELGDSALYFCASSVGGERAYEQYFGPGTRLTVT.

The table lists this clonotype with many counts. The genes are TRBV4-1 and TRBJ2-1; 12 bases match TRBD2. This CDR3 has 16 residues. Trimming removed 4 bases from V and 10 bases from J; junction bases left unmatched: 11. Germline CDR1 and CDR2: MGHRA and YSYEKL. CDR3 nucleotide sequence: TGCGCCAGCAGCCGGGGGACTAGCGGGTCCCTCCAGGAGCAGTTCTTC. It codes for CASSRGTSGSLQEQFF.

V gene TRBV7-9 combines with J gene TRBJ2-7; possibly TRBD1 for D (6 bases). Germline-derived CDR1 and CDR2 are SEHNR and FQNEAQ (reference sequence). This CDR3 is built from 16 residues. V was cut by 0 bases and J by 4 bases, with 16 bases left in between. CDR3 coding DNA: TGTGCCAGCAGCTTAGCGTTGGGACAAGGCAAATACGAGCAGTACTTC. Encoded protein: CASSLALGQGKYEQYF.

This clonotype occurred many times. The J gene is TRBJ2-3, the V gene TRBV15; possible D gene TRBD2, 6 bases. Germline loops: CDR1 LNHNV, CDR2 YYDKDF (reference sequence). Trimming shortened V by 3 bases and J by 0 bases, and 13 bases separated the two germline ends. CDR3 length: 16 residues. Here the CDR3 reads CATSRGSGSSTDTQYF. The CDR3 DNA reads as TGTGCCACCAGCAGGGGAAGCGGGTCGAGCACAGATACGCAGTATTTT.

This clonotype has a handful of counts. V gene TRBV4-1 combines with J gene TRBJ2-7, with 7 bases identical to TRBD1. Germline CDR1 is MGHRA and CDR2 is YSYEKL. The CDR3 contains 14 residues. Trimming cost V 0 bases and J 3 bases; bases outside gene matches: 2. The CDR3 region is CASSQEDRFYEQYF. The CDR3 DNA reads TGCGCCAGCAGCCAAGAGGACAGGTTCTACGAGCAGTACTTC.

The chain employs TRBV20-1 and TRBJ1-2; D unresolved. Trimming cost V 3 bases and J 0 bases, with 8 bases left between them. The CDR3 has 13 amino acids. In germline, CDR1 is DFQATT, CDR2 SNEGSKA (reference sequence). In nucleotides, the CDR3 is TGCAGTGCTAGCTCGGGCTCTAACTATGGCTACACCTTC. Translated, it gives CSASSGSNYGYTF.

The rearrangement links TRBV12-3 or TRBV12-4 to TRBJ1-5; no firm D call. The length of the CDR3 is 15 residues. The V gene lost 0 bases and the J gene lost 3 bases, with 9 bases spanning the gap. The CDR3 DNA is TGTGCCAGCAGTTTAGCAGTTGGGTCCAATCAGCCCCAGCATTTT. Translated, it gives CASSLAVGSNQPQHF.

This clonotype was recorded a few times. The rearrangement joins TRBV20-1 to TRBJ2-7, with 7 bases that match TRBD1. V lost 1 base and J lost 2; bases outside the gene matches: 8. Germline-derived CDR1 and CDR2 are DFQATT and SNEGSKA (reference sequence). This CDR3 has 15 residues. CDR3 loop: CSARAQQGLAYEQYF. The CDR3 nucleotides are TGCAGTGCTAGAGCTCAACAGGGGTTGGCCTACGAGCAGTACTTC.

The CDR3 spells CASSPQGAVGETQYF. The CDR3 DNA is TGTGCCAGCAGCCCACAGGGGGCTGTGGGAGAGACCCAGTACTTC. The chain combines TRBV9 with TRBJ2-5, with TRBD1 identical over 9 bases. The CDR3 contains 15 residues. CDR1 and CDR2 (germline): SGDLS, YYNGEE. The ends lost 4 bases at V and 4 bases at J; junction bases unmatched: 8.

The V gene is TRBV6-1, the J gene TRBJ2-5, with a possible D match to TRBD2 (6 bases). Trimming took 7 bases from V and 5 from J, leaving 17 bases between them. The CDR3 sequence is 14 residues long. Looked up from germline, CDR1 is MNHNS and CDR2 is SASEGT. CDR3 nucleotides: TGTGCCAGCACCATTGGGGCTAGCGCTGAGACCCAGTACTTC. Translated: CASTIGASAETQYF.

V is TRBV13 and J is TRBJ2-7; D ambiguous. There are 15 residues in the CDR3. V was trimmed by 5 bases and J by 2 bases, leaving 16 bases between them. CDR1 and CDR2 (germline): PRHDT, FYEKMQ (reference sequence). The CDR3 sequence is CASSPDGLSAYEQYF. CDR3 DNA: TGTGCCAGCAGCCCCGACGGCCTGAGCGCCTACGAGCAGTACTTC.

This clonotype was counted a few times. The chain joins TRBV12-3 or TRBV12-4 to TRBJ1-2; perhaps TRBD1 as D (6 bases). The CDR3 is made up of 13 amino acids. Trimming removed 1 base at V and 10 bases at J, with 13 bases between. The CDR3 sequence is CASSLEGGGPYTF. The CDR3 DNA follows: TGTGCCAGCAGTTTAGAAGGAGGGGGTCCCTACACCTTC.

The chain has TRBV7-9 and TRBJ2-7; D is undetermined. This CDR3 is 14 amino acids long. V was cut by 0 bases and J by 5 bases, with 11 bases left in between. Per the germline V gene, CDR1 is SEHNR and CDR2 is FQNEAQ (reference sequence). The CDR3 sequence: CASSLAVHDDEQYF. The CDR3 DNA reads TGTGCCAGCAGCTTAGCCGTTCATGACGACGAGCAGTACTTC.

This clonotype was picked up a small number of times. This rearrangement joins TRBV19 to TRBJ1-6; D is ambiguous. This CDR3 is built from 12 residues. Germline CDR1 is LNHDA and CDR2 is SQIVND (reference sequence). Trimming cost V 6 bases and J 10 bases, with 10 bases left between them. For the CDR3, the DNA is TGTGCCAGTAGCAAGGGAGGATCACCCCTCCACTTT. Its protein is CASSKGGSPLHF.

This clonotype came up a few times. This rearrangement joins TRBV7-9 to TRBJ2-7, with D possibly TRBD2 on 5 matching bases. The CDR3 runs to 15 residues. V lost 4 bases and J lost 6, with 19 bases in between. Germline V gene sequence: CDR1 SEHNR, CDR2 FQNEAQ (reference sequence). The CDR3 bases are TGTGCCAGCAGCTCAGGAGTCCTTACTAGTTCCGAGCAGTACTTC. It translates to CASSSGVLTSSEQYF.